This TCR beta chain was recorded in a study of PD-1 and CTLA-4 blockade in melanoma. The CDR3 loop spans 15 amino acids. Per germline, CDR1 GTSNPN and CDR2 SVGIG (reference sequence). The V end lost 1 base, the J end lost 0 bases, and 10 bases lay between the germline ends. The repertoire was sequenced with immunoSEQ multiplex PCR; TCRdb's copy has only in-frame clones and lacks some. Among about 18,000 clones listed, under 85% were seen once. The gene calls are TRBV30 and TRBJ1-5; a weak D match, TRBD1 (5 bases). Sequenced material: CD8+ T cells from peripheral blood, taken before anti-PD-1 treatment. This TCR came from a human donor with melanoma. CDR3 in amino acids: CAWSEGATSNQPQHF. The CDR3 DNA is TGTGCCTGGAGTGAAGGGGCCACTAGCAATCAGCCCCAGCATTTT.